This T cell receptor (beta chain) was profiled in a study of technical replicates of blood from a handful of donors. Assay used: immunoSEQ multiplex PCR; TCRdb lists only in-frame clones, some missing. Of about 81,000 clones detected, around 96% appear once; the ten largest clones hold around 0.2%. V shed 6 bases, J shed 4 bases, and the junction held 2 bases outside the gene matches. Looked up from germline, CDR1 is MNHEY and CDR2 is SVGAGI. This CDR3 is 12 amino acids long. What was sequenced was T cells isolated from PBMCs. The rearrangement links TRBV6-5 to TRBJ1-2; 7 bases fit TRBD1. This receptor was taken from a human donor in good health. In DNA form, the CDR3 reads TGTGCCAGCAGAAGGGGGCCCTATGGCTACACCTTC. It yields the protein CASRRGPYGYTF.